This is a list of T cell receptor beta chains from one sample in a study of tumor-infiltrating lymphocytes in primary liver carcinoma. Via MiXCR, TCRdb re-called the multiplex PCR reads, giving one row per CDR3 protein. The sample lists under 25,000 distinct CDR3 sequences, approximately 80% seen once, with under 35% in the top ten. The sample was liver tumor tissue from sampling region 5. Receptor source: a woman under 40 with primary liver carcinoma and hepatitis B virus infection. The CDR3 runs from the conserved cysteine through the conserved F or W. The order of the fields is J gene, D gene, V gene, clone size, CDR3 protein, CDR3 DNA. A D gene is named only where the DNA matches it firmly. Not every row has a clone size; where given, it reads once, few, many or a size class.

TRBJ1-3,NA,TRBV11-2,NA,CVSRLGYTIYF,TGTGTCAGCAGATTGGGATACACCATATATTTT
TRBJ1-2,NA,TRBV28,many,CASSPGGSGYTF,TGTGCCAGCAGCCCGGGGGGCAGTGGCTACACCTTC
TRBJ2-7,NA,TRBV14,medium-sized,CASSQVLGYEQYF,TGTGCCAGCAGCCAAGTACTAGGGTACGAGCAGTACTTC
TRBJ2-7,TRBD2,TRBV6-5,NA,CVSSFAGTSGSSYEQYF,TGTGTCAGCAGCTTCGCCGGGACTAGCGGGAGTTCCTACGAGCAGTATTTC
TRBJ2-1,TRBD2,TRBV4-3,large,CASSQDWDYAYNEQFF,TGCGCCAGCAGCCAAGATTGGGACTACGCCTACAATGAGCAGTTCTTC
TRBJ2-5,NA,TRBV11-2,NA,CASRSRDSAHQESKYF,TGTGCCAGCAGATCTCGGGATTCGGCACACCAAGAGTCCAAGTACTTC
TRBJ1-4,NA,TRBV5-5,few,CASSLTGNEKLFF,TGTGCCAGCAGCTTGACAGGGAATGAAAAACTGTTTTTT
TRBJ2-7,TRBD2,TRBV28,NA,CSSGGNYEQYF,TGTTCTTCGGGAGGAAACTACGAGCAGTATTTC
TRBJ2-3,NA,TRBV4-1,NA,CSSSQLGMVDEDSDTQYF,TGCTCCAGCAGCCAACTGGGCATGGTAGATGAAGACTCGGATACGCAGTATTTT
TRBJ1-6,NA,TRBV5-5,NA,CVSSLDLSNSPLHF,TGTGTCAGCAGTTTGGACCTCAGTAATTCACCCCTCCACTTT
TRBJ1-3,NA,TRBV10-3,NA,CATSESASGNTIYF,TGTGCCACCAGTGAGTCGGCTTCTGGAAACACCATATATTTT
TRBJ2-7,NA,TRBV28,NA,CASNLGPGQSISYEQYF,TGTGCCAGCAATCTTGGCCCGGGGCAGTCGATCTCCTACGAGCAGTACTTC
TRBJ2-2,TRBD2,TRBV9,NA,CASSVGVLAGADTGELFF,TGTGCCAGCAGCGTAGGTGTGCTAGCGGGAGCTGATACCGGGGAGCTGTTTTTT
TRBJ2-2,NA,TRBV4-3,NA,CANSSMGARELFF,TGCGCCAACAGCTCGATGGGAGCCAGGGAACTGTTTTTT
TRBJ1-1,NA,TRBV2,NA,CACRDQANTEAFF,TGTGCCTGCAGAGACCAGGCGAACACTGAAGCTTTCTTT
TRBJ1-1,NA,TRBV11-2,NA,CASSLAGDTEAFF,TGTGCCAGCAGCTTAGCGGGGGACACTGAAGCTTTCTTT
TRBJ2-1,NA,TRBV4-1,medium-sized,CASSQESSTGYNEQFF,TGCGCCAGCAGCCAAGAGTCATCGACAGGATACAATGAGCAGTTCTTC
TRBJ2-7,NA,TRBV6-5,NA,CASSYKGSSSYVQYF,TGTGCCAGCAGTTACAAGGGCAGCAGCTCCTACGTGCAGTACTTT
TRBJ2-1,NA,TRBV4-3,NA,CASSLDAGSSYNGQFF,TGCGCCAGCAGCCTAGATGCCGGAAGCTCCTACAATGGGCAGTTCTTC
TRBJ1-1,NA,TRBV6-5,NA,CASGIGWNTIAFF,TGTGCCAGCGGAATAGGTTGGAACACTATAGCTTTCTTT
TRBJ1-2,NA,TRBV29-1,NA,CSVEYQASYAF,TGCAGCGTTGAATATCAGGCCAGCTACGCCTTC
TRBJ1-6,NA,TRBV28,NA,CASSFLDRSNSLLHF,TGTGCCAGCAGTTTTTTGGACAGATCAAACTCACTCCTCCACTTT
TRBJ2-3,NA,TRBV20-1,many,CSARDPSVETDTQYF,TGCAGTGCTAGAGATCCTAGCGTAGAGACAGATACGCAGTATTTT
TRBJ2-1,TRBD2,TRBV11-2,NA,CAISTSPAGGYNVQFF,TGTGCCATCAGCACCTCGCCAGCGGGAGGATACAATGTGCAGTTCTTT
TRBJ1-1,NA,TRBV2,NA,CANRDQANTDAFF,TGTGCCAACAGGGACCAGGCGAACACTGATGCTTTCTTT
TRBJ2-5,NA,TRBV5-1,NA,CASSMVASSGQETQYF,TGCGCCAGCAGCATGGTGGCGTCCAGCGGGCAAGAGACCCAGTACTTC
TRBJ2-1,NA,TRBV10-3,NA,CTISPATRDEQFF,TGTACCATCAGTCCCGCGACCCGGGATGAGCAGTTCTTC
TRBJ2-1,NA,TRBV11-3,NA,CTSSLAGNNEQFF,TGTACCAGCAGCTTAGCCGGGAACAATGAGCAATTCTTC
TRBJ2-1,NA,TRBV11-2,once,CPRNPSGWAWSYNEQFF,TGCCCCAGAAACCCCAGTGGATGGGCTTGGTCCTACAATGAGCAGTTCTTC
TRBJ2-1,NA,TRBV30,NA,CAWRSALRSSYNEQFF,TGTGCCTGGAGGTCGGCTTTGCGGAGCTCCTATAATGAGCAGTTCTTC
TRBJ1-5,TRBD1,TRBV5-6,NA,CASNTGDIDQPQHF,TGTGCCAGCAACACAGGGGACATCGATCAGCCCCAACATTTT
TRBJ1-1,NA,TRBV29-1,NA,CSVKSESTEAFF,TGCAGCGTCAAGTCAGAGAGCACTGAAGCTTTCTTT
TRBJ2-1,NA,TRBV30,NA,CARSVGNGAPGQFF,TGTGCCAGGAGTGTGGGGAACGGGGCACCTGGGCAGTTCTTC
TRBJ2-2,NA,TRBV29-1,NA,CSDEDAEGAPGELFF,TGCAGCGATGAAGACGCCGAGGGAGCCCCCGGGGAGCTGTTTTTT
TRBJ2-1,NA,TRBV25-1,NA,CTSSGIHIISGADNEQFF,TGTACCAGCAGTGGTATCCACATCATATCGGGAGCGGACAATGAGCAGTTCTTC
TRBJ2-1,NA,TRBV11-3,NA,CASSSDGNNERFF,TGTGCCAGCAGTTCAGACGGGAACAATGAGCGGTTCTTC
TRBJ2-3,NA,TRBV12-3/TRBV12-4,once,CANSFPPPCTDTHYF,TGTGCCAACAGTTTTCCCCCTCCTTGCACAGATACGCACTATTTT
TRBJ2-1,NA,TRBV10-3,NA,CVISVTPTRDEQFF,TGTGTCATCAGTGTCACGCCGACCCGGGATGAGCAGTTCTTC
TRBJ2-5,NA,TRBV12-3/TRBV12-4,few,CASNSYPESEETQYF,TGTGCCAGCAACAGCTACCCCGAGAGCGAAGAGACCCAGTACTTC
TRBJ2-6,NA,TRBV5-6,NA,CASSQDSSSSGANALTF,TGTGCCAGCAGCCAGGACAGCAGCTCCTCTGGGGCCAACGCCCTGACTTTC
TRBJ2-7,TRBD2,TRBV11-2,NA,CASGPSGLHYEQYF,TGTGCCAGCGGCCCGTCGGGACTACACTACGAGCAGTACTTT
TRBJ2-1,NA,TRBV11-1,NA,CASSSPSGGEQFF,TGTGCCAGCAGCTCTCCGAGCGGTGGTGAGCAGTTCTTC
TRBJ2-7,TRBD1,TRBV19,NA,CASSTTGSSYEQYF,TGTGCCAGTAGTACGACAGGGAGCTCCTACGAGCAGTACTTC
TRBJ2-7,NA,TRBV11-2,few,CASSSYPDPYVYEQYF,TGTGCCAGCAGTTCATATCCGGATCCCTACGTCTACGAGCAGTATTTC
TRBJ2-7,NA,TRBV4-3,NA,CASNQTVTGDHISYEQYF,TGCGCTAGCAATCAAACTGTGACGGGGGATCACATTAGCTACGAGCAGTACTTC
TRBJ2-2,NA,TRBV11-2,once,CDSSAECGELFF,TGTGACAGCAGCGCGGAGTGCGGGGAACTGTTTTTT
TRBJ2-7,NA,TRBV11-2,NA,CASSPPVRYEQYF,TGTGCCAGCAGCCCTCCGGTGAGGTATGAGCAGTATTTC
TRBJ1-3,NA,TRBV25-1,NA,CASTPVPPSPPGNTIYF,TGTGCCAGTACCCCCGTCCCTCCGAGCCCCCCTGGAAACACCATATATTTT
TRBJ2-5,NA,TRBV30,NA,CAWSLGRGGWETQYF,TGTGCCTGGAGTCTGGGCAGGGGTGGGTGGGAGACCCAGTACTTC
TRBJ2-1,NA,TRBV11-2,few,CASNSGASYNEQFF,TGTGCCAGCAACTCTGGAGCCTCCTACAATGAGCAGTTCTTC
TRBJ2-2,NA,TRBV6-2/TRBV6-3,medium-sized,CASSYSYGQTTGDFVF,TGTGCCAGCAGTTACTCATACGGACAGACCACCGGGGATTTTGTTTTT